This T cell receptor (beta chain) was captured by sequencing in a study of STAT5B mutations in CD4+ large granular lymphocyte leukemia. Study findings and constraints: Without putative leukemic clones, patient CD4-sorted repertoires remained more clonal than healthy CD4+ repertoires. TRBV06-family usage was enriched in top patient clones (8/27) versus controls (2/35).

TCRdb keeps only in-frame clones here, not all; method: immunoSEQ multiplex PCR. The sample has more than 20,000 clones, approximately 80% seen once. The V segment lost 2 bases and the J segment 0 bases; nucleotides outside the gene matches: 6. Germline CDR1 and CDR2: MGHRA and YSYEKL. CDR3 length equals 19 residues. Concerning this clone: The antigen remains unidentified.

This receptor was obtained from a human donor in good health. The sequencing sample was made of CD4+ T cells from blood buffy coats. The V call is TRBV4-1, the J call TRBJ2-1; 14 bases fit TRBD2. CDR3 protein: CASSQTGLAGDHSYNEQFF. The CDR3 DNA follows: TGCGCCAGCAGCCAAACGGGACTAGCGGGAGATCACTCCTACAATGAGCAGTTCTTC.